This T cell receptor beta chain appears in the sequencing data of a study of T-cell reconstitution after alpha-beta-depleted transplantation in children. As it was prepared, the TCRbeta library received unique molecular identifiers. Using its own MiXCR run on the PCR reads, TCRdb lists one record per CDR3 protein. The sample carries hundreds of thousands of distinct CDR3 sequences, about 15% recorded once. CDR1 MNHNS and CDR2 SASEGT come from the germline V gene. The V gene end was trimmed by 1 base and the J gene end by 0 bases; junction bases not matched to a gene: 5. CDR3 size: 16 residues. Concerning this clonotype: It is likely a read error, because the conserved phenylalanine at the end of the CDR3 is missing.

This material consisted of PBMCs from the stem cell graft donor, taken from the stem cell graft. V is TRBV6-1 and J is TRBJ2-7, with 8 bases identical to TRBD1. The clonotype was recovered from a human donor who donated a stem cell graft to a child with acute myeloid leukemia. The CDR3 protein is CASSEGGRGHSYEQYA. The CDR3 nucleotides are TGTGCCAGCAGTGAAGGTGGCAGGGGGCACTCCTACGAGCAGTACGCC.